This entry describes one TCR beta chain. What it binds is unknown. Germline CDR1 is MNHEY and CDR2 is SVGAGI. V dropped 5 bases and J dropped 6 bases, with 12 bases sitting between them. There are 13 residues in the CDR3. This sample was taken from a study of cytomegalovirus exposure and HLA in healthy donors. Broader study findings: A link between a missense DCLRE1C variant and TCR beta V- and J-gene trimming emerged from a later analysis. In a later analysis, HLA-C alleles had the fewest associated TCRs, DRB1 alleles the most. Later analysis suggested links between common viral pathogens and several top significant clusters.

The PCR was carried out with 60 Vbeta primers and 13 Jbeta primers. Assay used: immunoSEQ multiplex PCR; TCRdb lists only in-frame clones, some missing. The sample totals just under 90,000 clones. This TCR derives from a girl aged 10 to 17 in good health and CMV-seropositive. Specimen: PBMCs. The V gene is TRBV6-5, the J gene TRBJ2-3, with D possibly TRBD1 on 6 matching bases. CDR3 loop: CASSPGAPDTQYF. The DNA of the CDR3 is TGTGCCAGCAGTCCAGGGGCACCCGATACGCAGTATTTT.